The sequence of this T cell receptor (beta chain) was determined in a study of technical replicates of blood from several donors (dated by TCRdb to the late 2010s). CDR1 and CDR2, looked up from the germline V gene, are MNHNS and SASEGT. Reading from cysteine to phenylalanine, the CDR3 counts 11 amino acids. Left in the record is the CDR3 DNA by itself, 33 bases read in frame from the first base. Cut back by 7 bases and 8 bases, the V and J ends lie 12 bases apart. Library generation was performed with the immunoSEQ multiplex PCR assay. TCRdb holds this immuneACCESS table with in-frame rearrangements only. Some clones are missing; in checked studies, unresolved V genes explain under half, and the rest has no known cause. Across this sample there are around 80,000 clones, with roughly 93% seen only once. The top ten constitute roughly 0.23% of the sample. Comments on this clone: The antigen it binds to is not known. No much larger clonotype is one base removed from it; base qualities were not supplied.

The chain couples TRBV6-1 to TRBJ2-7, with the D gene not clear enough to name. This clonotype was obtained from a human donor in good health. The sample taken for sequencing was T cells isolated from PBMCs. The sequenced DNA: TGTGCCAGCACCATCAACAGAAAGCAGTACTTC. It encodes CASTINRKQYF.